The T cell receptor (beta chain) under discussion was sequenced for a study of PD-1 blockade in classical Hodgkin lymphoma. Whole-study results and caveats: As was reported, newly diagnosed patients showed lower baseline TCR diversity than healthy donors did.

Details on this clone: Its antigen is not identified.

Indicated time point: newly diagnosed, previously untreated cHL patient sample. Magnetic negative selection, applied to thawed PBMCs, was used to isolate the CD8+ T cells. Sequenced by immunoSEQ multiplex PCR; TCRdb stores in-frame clones only, minus some. The sample shows around 23,000 clones, about 87% of them seen only once. J gave up 4 bases and V 6 bases, and 9 bases lay outside the gene matches. The germline gives CDR1 MNHNY, CDR2 SVGAGI (reference sequence). CDR3 length equals 15 residues. The source is a human donor with classical Hodgkin lymphoma. Sample: CD8+ T cells from blood. The chain links TRBV6-6 to TRBJ1-2, with TRBD1 matching over 9 bases. CDR3 loop: CASRRDRGFFYGYTF. CDR3 coding DNA: TGTGCCAGCAGACGAGACAGGGGGTTCTTCTATGGCTACACCTTC.